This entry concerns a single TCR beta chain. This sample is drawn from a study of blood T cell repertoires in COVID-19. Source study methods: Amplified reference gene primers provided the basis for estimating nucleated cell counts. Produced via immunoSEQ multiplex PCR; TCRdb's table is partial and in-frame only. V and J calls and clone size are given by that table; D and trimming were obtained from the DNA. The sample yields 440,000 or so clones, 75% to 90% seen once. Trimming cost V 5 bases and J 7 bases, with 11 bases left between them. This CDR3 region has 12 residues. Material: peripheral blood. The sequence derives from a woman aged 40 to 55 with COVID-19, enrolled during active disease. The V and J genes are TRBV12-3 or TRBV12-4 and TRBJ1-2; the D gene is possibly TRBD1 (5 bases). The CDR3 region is CASSTTGFGYTF. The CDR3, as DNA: TGTGCCAGCAGTACTACAGGATTTGGCTACACCTTC.